This T cell receptor (beta chain) was observed in a study of shared clonotypes between healthy human individuals. Overall study context: Participating donors consisted of a couple of women and a few men aged 18 to 49. Study-level results: Naive subsets generally exceeded memory subsets in estimated richness.

The CDR3 is made up of 15 amino acids. Germline assignment: CDR1 LGHNT and CDR2 FRNRAP. Trimming shortened V by 1 base and J by 1 base, and 10 bases separated the two germline ends. Profiling relied on immunoSEQ multiplex PCR, and the TCRdb table lists in-frame clones only, not all of them. The table has roughly 2,300,000 clones, roughly 92% seen once. In regard to this clone: What it binds is not known.

Material for sequencing was naive CD4+ T cells from PBMCs. Described subset: CD45RA+ positively selected. This clonotype was obtained from a man aged 18 to 29 in good health. Some clones in this sample may be carry-over from other donors' samples. The chain has TRBV12-5 and TRBJ1-1, with D possibly matching TRBD1 (5 bases). As DNA, the CDR3 is TGTGCTAGTGGTTTGGAAGGGGTCCCGAACACTGAAGCTTTCTTT. Translating gives CASGLEGVPNTEAFF.